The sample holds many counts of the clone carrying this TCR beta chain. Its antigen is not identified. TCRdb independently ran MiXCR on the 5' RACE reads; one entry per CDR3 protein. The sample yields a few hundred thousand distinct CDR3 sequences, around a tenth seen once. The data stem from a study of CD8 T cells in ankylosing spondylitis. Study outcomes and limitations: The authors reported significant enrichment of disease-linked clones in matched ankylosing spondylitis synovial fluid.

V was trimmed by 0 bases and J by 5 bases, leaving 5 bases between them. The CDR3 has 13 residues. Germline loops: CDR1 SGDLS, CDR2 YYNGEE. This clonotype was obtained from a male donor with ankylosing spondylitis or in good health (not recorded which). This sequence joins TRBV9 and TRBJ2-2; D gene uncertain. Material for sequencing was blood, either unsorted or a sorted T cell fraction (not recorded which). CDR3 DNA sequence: TGTGCCAGCAGCGTAGGAAGGACCGGGGAGCTGTTTTTT. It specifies CASSVGRTGELFF.